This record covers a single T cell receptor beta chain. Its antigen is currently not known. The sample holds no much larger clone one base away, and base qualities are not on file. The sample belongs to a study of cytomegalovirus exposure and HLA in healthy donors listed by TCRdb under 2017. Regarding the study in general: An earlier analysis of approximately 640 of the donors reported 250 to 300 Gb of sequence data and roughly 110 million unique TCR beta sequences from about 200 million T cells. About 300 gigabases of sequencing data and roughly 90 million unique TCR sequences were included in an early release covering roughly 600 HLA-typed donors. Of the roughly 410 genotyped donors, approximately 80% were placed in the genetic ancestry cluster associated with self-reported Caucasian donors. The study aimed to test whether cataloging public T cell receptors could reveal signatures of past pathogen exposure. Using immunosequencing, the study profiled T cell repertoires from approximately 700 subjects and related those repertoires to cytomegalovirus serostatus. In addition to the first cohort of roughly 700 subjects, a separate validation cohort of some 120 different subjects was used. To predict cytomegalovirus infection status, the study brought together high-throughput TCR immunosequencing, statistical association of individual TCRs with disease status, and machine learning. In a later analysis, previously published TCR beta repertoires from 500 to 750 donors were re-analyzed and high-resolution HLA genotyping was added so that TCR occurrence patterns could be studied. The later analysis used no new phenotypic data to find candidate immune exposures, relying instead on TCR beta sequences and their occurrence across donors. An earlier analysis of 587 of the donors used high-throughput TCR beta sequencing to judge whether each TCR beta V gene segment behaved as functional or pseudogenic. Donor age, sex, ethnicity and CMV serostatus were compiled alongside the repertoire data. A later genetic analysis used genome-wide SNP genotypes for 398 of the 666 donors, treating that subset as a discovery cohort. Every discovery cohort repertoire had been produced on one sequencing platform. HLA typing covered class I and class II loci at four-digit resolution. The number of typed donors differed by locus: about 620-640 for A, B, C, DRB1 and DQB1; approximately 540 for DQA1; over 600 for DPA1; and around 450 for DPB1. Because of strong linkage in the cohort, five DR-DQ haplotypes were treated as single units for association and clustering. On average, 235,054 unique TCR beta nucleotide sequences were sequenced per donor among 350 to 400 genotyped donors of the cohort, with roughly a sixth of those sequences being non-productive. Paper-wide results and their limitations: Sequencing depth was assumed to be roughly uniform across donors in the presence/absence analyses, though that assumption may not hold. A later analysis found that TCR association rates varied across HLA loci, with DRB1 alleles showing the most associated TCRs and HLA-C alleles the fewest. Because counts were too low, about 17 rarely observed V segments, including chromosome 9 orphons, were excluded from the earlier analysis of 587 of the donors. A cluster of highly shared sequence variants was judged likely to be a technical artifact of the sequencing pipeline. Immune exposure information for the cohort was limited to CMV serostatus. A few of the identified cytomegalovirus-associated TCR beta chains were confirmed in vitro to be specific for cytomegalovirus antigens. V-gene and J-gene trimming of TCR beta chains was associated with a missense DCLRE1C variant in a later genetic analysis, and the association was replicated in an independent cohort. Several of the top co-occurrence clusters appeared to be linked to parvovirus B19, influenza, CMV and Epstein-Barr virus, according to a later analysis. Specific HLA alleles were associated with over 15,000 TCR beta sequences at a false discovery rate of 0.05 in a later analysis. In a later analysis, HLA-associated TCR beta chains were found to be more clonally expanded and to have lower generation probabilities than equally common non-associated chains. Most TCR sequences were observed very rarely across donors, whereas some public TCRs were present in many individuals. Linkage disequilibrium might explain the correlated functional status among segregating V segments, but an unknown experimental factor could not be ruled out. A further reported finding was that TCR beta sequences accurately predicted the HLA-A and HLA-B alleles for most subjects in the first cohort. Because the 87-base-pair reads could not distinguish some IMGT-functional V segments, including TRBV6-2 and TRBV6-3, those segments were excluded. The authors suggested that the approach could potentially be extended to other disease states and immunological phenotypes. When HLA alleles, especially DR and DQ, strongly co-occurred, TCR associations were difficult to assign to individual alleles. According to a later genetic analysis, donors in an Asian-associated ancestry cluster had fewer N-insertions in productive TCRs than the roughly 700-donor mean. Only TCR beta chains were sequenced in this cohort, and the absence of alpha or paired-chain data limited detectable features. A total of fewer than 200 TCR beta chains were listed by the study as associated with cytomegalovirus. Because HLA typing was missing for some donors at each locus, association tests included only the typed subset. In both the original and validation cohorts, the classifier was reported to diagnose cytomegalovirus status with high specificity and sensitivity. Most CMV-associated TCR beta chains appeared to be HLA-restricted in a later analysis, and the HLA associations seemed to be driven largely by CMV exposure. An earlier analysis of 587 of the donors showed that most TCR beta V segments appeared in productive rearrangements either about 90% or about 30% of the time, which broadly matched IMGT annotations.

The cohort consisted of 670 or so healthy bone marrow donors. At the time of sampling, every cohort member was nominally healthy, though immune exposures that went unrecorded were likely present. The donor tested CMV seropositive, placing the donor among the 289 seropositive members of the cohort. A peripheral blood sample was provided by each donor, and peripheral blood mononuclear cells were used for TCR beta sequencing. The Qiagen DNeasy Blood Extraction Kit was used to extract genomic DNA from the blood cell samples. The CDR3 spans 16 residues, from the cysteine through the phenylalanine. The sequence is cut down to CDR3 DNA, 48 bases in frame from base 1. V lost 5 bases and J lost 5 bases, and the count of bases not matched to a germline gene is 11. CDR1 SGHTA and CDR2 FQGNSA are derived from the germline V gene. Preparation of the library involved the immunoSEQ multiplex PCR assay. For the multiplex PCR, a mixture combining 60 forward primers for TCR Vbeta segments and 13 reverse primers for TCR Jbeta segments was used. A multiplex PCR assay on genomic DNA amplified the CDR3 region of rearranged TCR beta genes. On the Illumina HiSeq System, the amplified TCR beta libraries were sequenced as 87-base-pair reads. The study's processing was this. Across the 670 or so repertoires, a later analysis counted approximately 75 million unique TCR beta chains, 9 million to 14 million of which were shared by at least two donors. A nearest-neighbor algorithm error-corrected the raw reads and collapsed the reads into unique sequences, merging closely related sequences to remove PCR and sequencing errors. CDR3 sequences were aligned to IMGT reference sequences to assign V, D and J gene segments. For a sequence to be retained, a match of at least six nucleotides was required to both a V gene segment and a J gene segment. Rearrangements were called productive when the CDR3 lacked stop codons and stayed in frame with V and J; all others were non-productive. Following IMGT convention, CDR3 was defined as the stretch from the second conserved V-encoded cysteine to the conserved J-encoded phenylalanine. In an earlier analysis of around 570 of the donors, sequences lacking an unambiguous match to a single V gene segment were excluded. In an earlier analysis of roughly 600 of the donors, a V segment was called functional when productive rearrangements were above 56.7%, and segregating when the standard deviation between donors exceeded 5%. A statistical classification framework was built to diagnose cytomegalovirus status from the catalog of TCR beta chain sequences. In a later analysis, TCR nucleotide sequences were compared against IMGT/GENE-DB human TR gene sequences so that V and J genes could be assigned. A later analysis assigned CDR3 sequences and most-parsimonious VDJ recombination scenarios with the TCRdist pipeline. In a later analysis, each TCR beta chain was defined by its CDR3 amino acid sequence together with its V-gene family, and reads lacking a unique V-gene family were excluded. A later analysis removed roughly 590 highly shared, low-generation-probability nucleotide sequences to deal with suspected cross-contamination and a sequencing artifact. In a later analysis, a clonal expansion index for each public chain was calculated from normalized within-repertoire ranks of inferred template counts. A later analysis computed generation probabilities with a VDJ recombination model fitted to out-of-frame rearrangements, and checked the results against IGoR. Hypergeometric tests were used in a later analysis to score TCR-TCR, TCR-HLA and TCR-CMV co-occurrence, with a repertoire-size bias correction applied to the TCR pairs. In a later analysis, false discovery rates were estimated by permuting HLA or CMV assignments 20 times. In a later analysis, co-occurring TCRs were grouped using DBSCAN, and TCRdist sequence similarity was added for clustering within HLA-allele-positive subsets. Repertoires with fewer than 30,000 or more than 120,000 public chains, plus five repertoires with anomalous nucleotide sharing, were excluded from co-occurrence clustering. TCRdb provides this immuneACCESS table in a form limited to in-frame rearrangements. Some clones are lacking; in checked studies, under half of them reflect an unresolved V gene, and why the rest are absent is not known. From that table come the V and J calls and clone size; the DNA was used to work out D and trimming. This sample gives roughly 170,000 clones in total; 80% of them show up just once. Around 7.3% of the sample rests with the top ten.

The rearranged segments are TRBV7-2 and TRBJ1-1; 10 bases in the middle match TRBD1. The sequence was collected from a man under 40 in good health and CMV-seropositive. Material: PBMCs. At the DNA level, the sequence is TGTGCCAGCAGCCCTCGTAGGGACAGGGGTGGGACTGAAGCTTTCTTT. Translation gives CASSPRRDRGGTEAFF.